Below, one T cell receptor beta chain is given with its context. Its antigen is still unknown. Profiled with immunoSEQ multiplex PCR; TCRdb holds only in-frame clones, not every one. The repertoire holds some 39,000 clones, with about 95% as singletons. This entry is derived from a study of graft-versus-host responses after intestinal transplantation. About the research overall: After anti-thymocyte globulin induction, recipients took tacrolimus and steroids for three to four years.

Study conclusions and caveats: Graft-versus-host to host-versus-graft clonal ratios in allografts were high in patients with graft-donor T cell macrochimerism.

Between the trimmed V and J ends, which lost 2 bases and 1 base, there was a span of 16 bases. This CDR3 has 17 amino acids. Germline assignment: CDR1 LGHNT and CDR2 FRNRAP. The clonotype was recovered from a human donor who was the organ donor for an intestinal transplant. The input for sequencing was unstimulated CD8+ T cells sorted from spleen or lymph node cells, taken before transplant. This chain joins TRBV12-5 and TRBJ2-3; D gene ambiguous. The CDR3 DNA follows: TGTGCTAGTGGTTTGCCACACCCAGGCGTGGGCACAGATACGCAGTATTTT. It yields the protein CASGLPHPGVGTDTQYF. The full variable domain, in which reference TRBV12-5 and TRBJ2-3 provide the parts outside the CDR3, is DARVTQTPRHKVTEMGQEVTMRCQPILGHNTVFWYRQTMMQGLELLAYFRNRAPLDDSGMPKDRFSAEMPDATLATLKIQPSEPRDSAVYFCASGLPHPGVGTDTQYFGPGTRLTVL.